Listed here is a single T cell receptor beta chain. Its antigen remains unknown. The sample belongs to a study of siplizumab effects on memory and regulatory T cells. Overall study results and limits: No naive or memory phenotype could be assigned to roughly 80-97% of proliferating clones. There was no confirmation of the suppressive function of proliferating Tregs from siplizumab cultures. The naive T cell population seemed more diverse than memory cells and seemed a major contributor to the alloresponse.

For a few donor pairs, CD4+ naive/memory and CD8+ naive/effector-memory/TEMRA unstimulated subsets were also sequenced. Germline V gene sequence: CDR1 SGDLS, CDR2 YYNGEE. The CDR3 spans 13 residues. V shed 2 bases and J shed 4 bases, with 9 bases lying between them. Assay: immunoSEQ multiplex PCR; the TCRdb copy retains only in-frame clones and omits some. The profile covers 50,000 or so clones, with about 97% appearing a single time and 0.64% taken by the ten largest. Sequencing was carried out using naive CD4+ T cells sorted from blood. The clonotype was recovered from a human donor in good health. This chain links TRBV9 with TRBJ1-2; a possible D gene is TRBD1 (5 bases). The chain's CDR3 is CASSVGGLYGYTF. CDR3 coding DNA: TGTGCCAGCAGCGTCGGGGGTCTCTATGGCTACACCTTC.